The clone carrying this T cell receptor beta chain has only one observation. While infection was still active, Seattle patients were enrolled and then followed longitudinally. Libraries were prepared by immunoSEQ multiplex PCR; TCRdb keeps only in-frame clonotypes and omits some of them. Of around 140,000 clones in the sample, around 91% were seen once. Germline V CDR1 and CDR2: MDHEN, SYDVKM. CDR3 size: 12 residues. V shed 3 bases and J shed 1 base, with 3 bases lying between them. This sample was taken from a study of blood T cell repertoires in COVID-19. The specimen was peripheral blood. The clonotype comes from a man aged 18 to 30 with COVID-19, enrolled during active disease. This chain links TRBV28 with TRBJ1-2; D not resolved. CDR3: CASSFSNYGYTF. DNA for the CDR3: TGTGCCAGCAGTTTTAGTAACTATGGCTACACCTTC.